This T cell receptor beta chain was sequenced in a study of PD-L1 blockade in urothelial cancer. Study-wide background: Male sex and bladder-origin urothelial cancer were recorded for twenty-five of 29 patients. Patients had received 0 to 3 prior chemotherapy regimens. The study, taken as a whole, reports: In blood sampled pretreatment, TCR clonality below the median predicted better survival.

Spiking each PCR with synthetic TCR analog templates was performed. The method was immunoSEQ multiplex PCR; TCRdb's version includes in-frame clones alone and lacks a portion of them. The sample has 98,000 or so clones; roughly 89% are singletons. Documented time point: pretreatment peripheral blood. About this clone itself: Its antigen is unidentified.

The receptor's source is a man in his sixties with urothelial cancer. The input for sequencing was PBMCs, taken around atezolizumab (anti-PD-L1) treatment.

CDR3 DNA: TGTGCCAGTAGTTCATCCGGGACAGGGGGCGTAGAGACCCAGTACTTC. This translates into CASSSSGTGGVETQYF. The chain uses TRBV19 and TRBJ2-5; 12 nucleotides match TRBD1. Germline V lookup: CDR1 LNHDA, CDR2 SQIVND (reference sequence). The CDR3 is made up of 16 amino acids. V dropped 5 bases and J dropped 4; count of bases not matched to a gene: 8.